This TCR beta chain was observed in a study of T cell changes during pregnancy in multiple sclerosis. Germline V gene data show CDR1 as SGHTS and CDR2 as YDEGEE. V was trimmed by 3 bases and J by 5 bases, leaving 14 bases between them. The CDR3 extends over 14 amino acids. This clone was counted between two and nine times. Some clones are missing from TCRdb's copy, which holds only in-frame ones; the method was immunoSEQ multiplex PCR. The sample comprises tens of thousands of clones, 90% of which are singletons, and 3% to 3.5% rests with the top ten. The chain has TRBV5-8 and TRBJ1-2; the D gene is possibly TRBD1 (6 bases). This TCR was sampled from a female donor in good health, enrolled as a control in a pregnancy study. The source was peripheral blood, collected in the first trimester of pregnancy. For the CDR3, the DNA is TGTGCCAGCAGCTCGAGGGGGAGTTATTATGGCTACACCTTC. Amino acid sequence: CASSSRGSYYGYTF.